Described below is a single T cell receptor (beta chain) sequence and its context. Clones were sequenced by immunoSEQ multiplex PCR, and TCRdb holds only the in-frame ones, with some missing. The data contain about 200,000 clones, roughly 92% of them singletons. The entry originates in a study of T cell responses to AZD1222 COVID-19 vaccine. Timing groups of about 4 and about 12 weeks for second doses were pooled. CDR3 length: 14 residues. The V gene end was trimmed by 5 bases and the J gene end by 8 bases; junction bases not matched to a gene: 4. CDR1 and CDR2 from the germline V gene are MDHEN and SYDVKM.

The J gene is TRBJ1-4, the V gene TRBV28, with 11 bases identical to TRBD1. The receptor's source is an adult who received the AZD1222 COVID-19 vaccine. The sample was peripheral blood, taken 28 days after the second AZD1222 dose. The CDR3 coding sequence is TGTGCCAGCAGTCAGGGACAGGGGGAAGAAAAACTGTTTTTT. This codes for CASSQGQGEEKLFF.